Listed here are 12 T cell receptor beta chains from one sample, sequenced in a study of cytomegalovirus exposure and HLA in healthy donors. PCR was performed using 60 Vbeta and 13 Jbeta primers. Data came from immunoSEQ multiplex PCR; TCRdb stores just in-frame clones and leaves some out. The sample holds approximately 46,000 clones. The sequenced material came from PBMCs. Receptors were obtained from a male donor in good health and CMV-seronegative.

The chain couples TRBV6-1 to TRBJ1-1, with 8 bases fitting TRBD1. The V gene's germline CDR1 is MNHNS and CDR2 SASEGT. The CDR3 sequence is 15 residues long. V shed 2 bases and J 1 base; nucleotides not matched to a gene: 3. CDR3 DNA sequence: TGTGCCAGCAGTGAACAGGGGGCTCGGAACACTGAAGCTTTCTTT. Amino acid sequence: CASSEQGARNTEAFF.

The CDR3 here is CAWTTGYEQYF. DNA of the CDR3: TGTGCCTGGACTACGGGCTACGAGCAGTACTTC. The chain has TRBV30 and TRBJ2-7; unclear D gene. The CDR3 loop spans 11 amino acids. Germline CDR1 reads GTSNPN; CDR2 reads SVGIG (reference sequence). V shed 4 bases and J shed 3 bases, with 7 bases lying between them.

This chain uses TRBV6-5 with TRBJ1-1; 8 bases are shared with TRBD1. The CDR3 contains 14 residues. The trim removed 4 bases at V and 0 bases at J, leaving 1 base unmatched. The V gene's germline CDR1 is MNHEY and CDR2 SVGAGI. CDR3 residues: CASSWGQVNTEAFF. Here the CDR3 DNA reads TGTGCCAGCAGTTGGGGACAGGTGAACACTGAAGCTTTCTTT.

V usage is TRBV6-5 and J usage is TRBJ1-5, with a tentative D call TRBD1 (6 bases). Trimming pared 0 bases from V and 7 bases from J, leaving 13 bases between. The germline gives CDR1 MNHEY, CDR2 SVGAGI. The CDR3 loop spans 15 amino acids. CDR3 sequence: CASSYSGTGRQPQHF. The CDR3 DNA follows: TGTGCCAGCAGTTACTCGGGAACAGGGCGCCAGCCCCAGCATTTT.

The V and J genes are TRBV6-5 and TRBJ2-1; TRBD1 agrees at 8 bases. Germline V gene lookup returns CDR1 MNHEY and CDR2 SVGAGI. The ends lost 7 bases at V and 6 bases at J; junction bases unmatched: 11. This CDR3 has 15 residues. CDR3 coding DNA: TGTGCCAGCACCCCCCCGGACAGGGCTGGCAATGAGCAGTTCTTC. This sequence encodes CASTPPDRAGNEQFF.

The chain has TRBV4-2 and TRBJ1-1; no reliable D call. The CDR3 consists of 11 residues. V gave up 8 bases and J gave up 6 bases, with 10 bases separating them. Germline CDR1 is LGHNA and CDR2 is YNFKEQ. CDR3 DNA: TGTGCCAGCTACGGGATCCCTGAAGCTTTCTTT. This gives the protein CASYGIPEAFF.

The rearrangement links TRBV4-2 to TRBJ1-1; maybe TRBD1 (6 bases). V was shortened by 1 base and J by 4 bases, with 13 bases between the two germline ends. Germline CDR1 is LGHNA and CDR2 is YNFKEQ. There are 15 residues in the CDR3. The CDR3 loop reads CASSQGNRAGTEAFF. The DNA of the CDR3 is TGTGCCAGCAGCCAAGGCAACAGGGCGGGCACTGAAGCTTTCTTT.

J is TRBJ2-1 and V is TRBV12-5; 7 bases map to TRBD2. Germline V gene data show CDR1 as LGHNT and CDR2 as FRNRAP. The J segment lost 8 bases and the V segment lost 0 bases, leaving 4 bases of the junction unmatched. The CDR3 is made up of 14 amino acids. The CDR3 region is CASGLVRLADEQFF. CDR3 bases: TGTGCTAGTGGTTTGGTACGACTAGCCGATGAGCAGTTCTTC.

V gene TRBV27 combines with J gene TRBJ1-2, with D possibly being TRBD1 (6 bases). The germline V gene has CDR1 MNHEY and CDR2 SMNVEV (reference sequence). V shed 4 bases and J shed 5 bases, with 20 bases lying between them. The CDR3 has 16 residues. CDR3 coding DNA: TGTGCCAGCAGTTCCCGGCTGGACAGTCTAGGATATGGCTACACCTTC. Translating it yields CASSSRLDSLGYGYTF.

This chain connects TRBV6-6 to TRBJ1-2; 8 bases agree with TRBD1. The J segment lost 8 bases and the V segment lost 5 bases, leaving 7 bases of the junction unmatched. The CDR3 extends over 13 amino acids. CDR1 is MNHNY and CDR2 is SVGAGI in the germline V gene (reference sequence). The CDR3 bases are TGTGCCAGCAGTCTGGGACAGGCTGCCGGCTACACCTTC. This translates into CASSLGQAAGYTF.

CDR3 DNA: TGTGCCAGCAGCCTCAGGAGGGGAGCGGATGAGCAGTTCTTC. It encodes CASSLRRGADEQFF. The chain combines TRBV4-2 with TRBJ2-1, with TRBD2 as a possible D gene (6 bases). The CDR3 is made up of 14 amino acids. The ends were cut back, 4 bases at V and 8 bases at J, with 15 bases in the middle. CDR1 and CDR2 from the germline V gene are LGHNA and YNFKEQ.

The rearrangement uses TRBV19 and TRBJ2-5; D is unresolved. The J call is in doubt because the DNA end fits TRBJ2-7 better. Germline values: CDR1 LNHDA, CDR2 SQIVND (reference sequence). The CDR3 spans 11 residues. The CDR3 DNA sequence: TGTGCCAGTAGGTGGGGCTACGAGCAGTACTTC. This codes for CASRWGYEQYF.